This is a list of T cell receptor beta chains from one sample in a study of cytotoxic CD8 clonotypes in ibrutinib-treated CLL. Libraries were prepared by immunoSEQ multiplex PCR; TCRdb keeps only in-frame clonotypes and omits some of them. The data show some 200,000 clones, approximately 79% seen once. Sequencing used PBMCs, obtained after 12 months of ibrutinib treatment. These receptors originate from a human donor with chronic lymphocytic leukemia. Both conserved end residues are part of each CDR3. The D gene is left open where the match is weak. Expanded clones are given a class, and other clones once, few, many or no size at all.

TGCGCCAGCAGCTTGCCCAGCTACGAGCAGTACTTC,CASSLPSYEQYF,TRBJ2-7,TRBV5-1,NA,few
TGCGCCAGCAGCTTGGGGGGGACAAGCACAGATACGCAGTATTTT,CASSLGGTSTDTQYF,TRBJ2-3,TRBV5-1,NA,NA
TGTGCCAGCAGTTACTCGACAGGGTTTGGCTACACCTTC,CASSYSTGFGYTF,TRBJ1-2,TRBV6-6,TRBD1,NA
TGTGCCAGCTCAGCTAGCACAGATACGCAGTATTTT,CASSASTDTQYF,TRBJ2-3,TRBV18,NA,NA
TGCGCCAGCAGGGGGCAGGAGAGTAACTATGGCTACACCTTC,CASRGQESNYGYTF,TRBJ1-2,TRBV5-1,NA,NA
TGTGCCAGCAGTGAATCCCGGCTGGGGAGCTATGGCTACACCTTC,CASSESRLGSYGYTF,TRBJ1-2,TRBV25-1,NA,NA
TGTGCCAGCAGCCCCCGGAAGGGGGCCAGGAACACTGAAGCTTTCTTT,CASSPRKGARNTEAFF,TRBJ1-1,TRBV7-6,TRBD1,NA
TGCAGTGCTGATCGCGACTACGAGCAGTACTTC,CSADRDYEQYF,TRBJ2-7,TRBV20-1,NA,few
TGTGCCAGCAGCTTCGACAGTTACGAGCAGTACTTC,CASSFDSYEQYF,TRBJ2-7,TRBV5-4,NA,NA
TGTGCCAGTTCAAGACAGGCGCCCAATCAGCCCCAGCATTTT,CASSRQAPNQPQHF,TRBJ1-5,TRBV19,NA,once
TGTGCCAGCAGCTTATATCAGGGGATCACAGATACGCAGTATTTT,CASSLYQGITDTQYF,TRBJ2-3,TRBV7-8,NA,once
TGTGCCAGCAGAGCTCCGGGACTAGCGGCGACCGGGGAGCTGTTTTTT,CASRAPGLAATGELFF,TRBJ2-2,TRBV27,TRBD2,few
TGTGCCAGCAGCCGCCGACAGAGGATGAACACTGAAGCTTTCTTT,CASSRRQRMNTEAFF,TRBJ1-1,TRBV7-2,NA,NA
TGTGCCAGCAGCCCTCGGACTAGCTTGTACGAGCAGTACTTC,CASSPRTSLYEQYF,TRBJ2-7,TRBV9,TRBD2,NA
TGTGCCAGCAGTTACAGAGACAGGGTTTACGAGCAGTACTTC,CASSYRDRVYEQYF,TRBJ2-7,TRBV6-5,TRBD1,NA
TGTGCCAGCAGCCCTGGGACAGGGTCTTACGAGCAGTACTTC,CASSPGTGSYEQYF,TRBJ2-7,TRBV7-6,TRBD1,NA
TGTGCCAGCAGCGTAGGGGCTAGCGGGAGAGGTAATGAGCAGTTCTTC,CASSVGASGRGNEQFF,TRBJ2-1,TRBV9,TRBD2,NA
TGCGCCAGCAGCGATCCGGCACAGGATGGAGCTTTCTTT,CASSDPAQDGAFF,TRBJ1-1,TRBV5-1,NA,NA